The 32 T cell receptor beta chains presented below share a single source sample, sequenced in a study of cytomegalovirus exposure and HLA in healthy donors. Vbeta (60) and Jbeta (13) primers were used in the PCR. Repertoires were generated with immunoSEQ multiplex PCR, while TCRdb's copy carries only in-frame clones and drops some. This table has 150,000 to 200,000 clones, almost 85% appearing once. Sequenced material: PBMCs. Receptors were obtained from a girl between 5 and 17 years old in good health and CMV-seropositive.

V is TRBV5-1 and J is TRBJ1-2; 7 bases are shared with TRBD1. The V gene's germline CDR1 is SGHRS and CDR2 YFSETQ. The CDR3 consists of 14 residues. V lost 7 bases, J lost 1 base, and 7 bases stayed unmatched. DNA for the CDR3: TGCGCCAGCGGGACAGACACTGTTAACTATGGCTACACCTTC. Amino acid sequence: CASGTDTVNYGYTF. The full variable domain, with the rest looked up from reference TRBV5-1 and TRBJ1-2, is KAGVTQTPRYLIKTRGQQVTLSCSPISGHRSVSWYQQTPGQGLQFLFEYFSETQRNKGNFPGRFSGRQFSNSRSEMNVSTLELGDSALYLCASGTDTVNYGYTFGSGTRLTVV.

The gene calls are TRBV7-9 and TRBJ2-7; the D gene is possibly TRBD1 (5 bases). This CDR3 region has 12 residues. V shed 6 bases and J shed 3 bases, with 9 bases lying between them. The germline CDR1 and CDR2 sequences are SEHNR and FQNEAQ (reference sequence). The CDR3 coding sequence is TGTGCCAGCAGTACCAGGGACTACGAGCAGTACTTC. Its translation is CASSTRDYEQYF.

DNA for the CDR3: TGTGCCAGCAGCCGAACCAGGGCGGGGAGCTCCTACAATGAGCAGTTCTTC. It is translated as CASSRTRAGSSYNEQFF. J is TRBJ2-1 and V is TRBV5-8; D may be TRBD2 (6 bases). Trimming removed 4 bases at V and 0 bases at J, with 17 bases between. Germline V gives CDR1 SGHTS, CDR2 YDEGEE. This CDR3 has 17 amino acids. Based on the CDR3 plus reference TRBV5-8 and TRBJ2-1, the full variable domain is EAGVTQSPTHLIKTRGQQATLRCSPISGHTSVYWYQQALGLGLQFLLWYDEGEERNRGNFPPRFSGRQFPNYSSELNVNALELEDSALYLCASSRTRAGSSYNEQFFGPGTRLTVL.

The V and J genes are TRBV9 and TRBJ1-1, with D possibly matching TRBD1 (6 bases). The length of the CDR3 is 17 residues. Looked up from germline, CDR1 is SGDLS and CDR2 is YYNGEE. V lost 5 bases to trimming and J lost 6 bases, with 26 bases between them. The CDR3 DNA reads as TGTGCCAGCAGTGCTACTAGACAGGCGAACGTCAGGTCTGAAGCTTTCTTT. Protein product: CASSATRQANVRSEAFF.

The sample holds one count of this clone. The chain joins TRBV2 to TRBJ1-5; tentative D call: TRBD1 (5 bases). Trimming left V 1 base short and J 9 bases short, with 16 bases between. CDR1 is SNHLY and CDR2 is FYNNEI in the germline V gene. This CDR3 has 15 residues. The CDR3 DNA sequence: TGTGCCAGCAGTGAAGGTCGGGGCCCGGGGGGGCCCCAGCATTTT. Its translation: CASSEGRGPGGPQHF.

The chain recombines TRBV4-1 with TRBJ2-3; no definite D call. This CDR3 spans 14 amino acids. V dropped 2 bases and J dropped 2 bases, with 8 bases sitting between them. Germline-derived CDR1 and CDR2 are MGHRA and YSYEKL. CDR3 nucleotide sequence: TGCGCCAGCAGCCAATATCAGATCACAGATACGCAGTATTTT. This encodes CASSQYQITDTQYF.

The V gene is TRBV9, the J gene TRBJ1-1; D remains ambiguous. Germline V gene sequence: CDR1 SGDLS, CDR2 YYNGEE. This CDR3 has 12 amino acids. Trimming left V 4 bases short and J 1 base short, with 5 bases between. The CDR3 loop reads CASSSWNTEAFF. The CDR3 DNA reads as TGTGCCAGCAGCTCCTGGAACACTGAAGCTTTCTTT.

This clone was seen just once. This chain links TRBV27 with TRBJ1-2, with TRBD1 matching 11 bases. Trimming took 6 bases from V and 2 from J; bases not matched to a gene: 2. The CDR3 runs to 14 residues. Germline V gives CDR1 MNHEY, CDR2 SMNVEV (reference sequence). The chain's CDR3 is CASRGTGGNYGYTF. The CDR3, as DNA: TGTGCCAGCAGGGGGACAGGGGGAAACTATGGCTACACCTTC.

The CDR3 coding sequence is TGCAGCGTCGGGCTCTACAGGTTTAGGGAGACCCAGTACTTC. It translates to CSVGLYRFRETQYF. The genes are TRBV29-1 and TRBJ2-5; D may be TRBD1 (5 bases). Deletions cut 6 bases from V and 5 bases from J, with 19 bases between. Germline V CDR1 and CDR2: SQVTM, ANQGSEA. The CDR3 consists of 14 residues.

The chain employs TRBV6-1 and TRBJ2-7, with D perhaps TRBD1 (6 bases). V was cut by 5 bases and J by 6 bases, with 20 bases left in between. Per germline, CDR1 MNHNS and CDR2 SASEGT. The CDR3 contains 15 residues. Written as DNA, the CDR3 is TGTGCCAGCAGTCAACAGGGTGCCCCGGAGAGCGAGCAGTACTTC. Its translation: CASSQQGAPESEQYF.

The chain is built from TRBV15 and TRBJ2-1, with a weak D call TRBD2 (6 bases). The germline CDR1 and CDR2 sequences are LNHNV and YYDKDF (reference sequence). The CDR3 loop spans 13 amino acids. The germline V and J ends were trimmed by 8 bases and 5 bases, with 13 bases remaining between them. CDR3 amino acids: CATAGTRNNEQFF. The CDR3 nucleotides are TGTGCCACCGCCGGGACTCGCAACAATGAGCAGTTCTTC.

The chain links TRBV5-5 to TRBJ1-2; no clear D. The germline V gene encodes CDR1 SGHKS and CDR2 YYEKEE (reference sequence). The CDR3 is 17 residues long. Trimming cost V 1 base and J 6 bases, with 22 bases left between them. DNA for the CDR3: TGTGCCAGCAGCTTGTATTCGGCGGGGAGAGAAAAAGATGGCTACACCTTC. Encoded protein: CASSLYSAGREKDGYTF. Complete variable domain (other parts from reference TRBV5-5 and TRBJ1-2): DAGVTQSPTHLIKTRGQQVTLRCSPISGHKSVSWYQQVLGQGPQFIFQYYEKEERGRGNFPDRFSARQFPNYSSELNVNALLLGDSALYLCASSLYSAGREKDGYTFGSGTRLTVV.

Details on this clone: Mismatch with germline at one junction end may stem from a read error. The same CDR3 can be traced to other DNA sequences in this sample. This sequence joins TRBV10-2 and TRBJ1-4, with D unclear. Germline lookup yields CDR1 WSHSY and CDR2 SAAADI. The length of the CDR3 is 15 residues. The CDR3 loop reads CASSEFDTTNEKLFF. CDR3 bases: TGCGCCAGCAGTGAGTTTGACACAACCAATGAAAAACTGTTTTTT.

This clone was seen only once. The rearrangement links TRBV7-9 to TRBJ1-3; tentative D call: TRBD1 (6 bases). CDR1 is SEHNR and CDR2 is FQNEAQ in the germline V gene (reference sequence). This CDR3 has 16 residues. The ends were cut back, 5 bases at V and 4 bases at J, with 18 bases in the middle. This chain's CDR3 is CASSGVTGSSGNTIYF. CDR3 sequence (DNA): TGTGCCAGCAGCGGAGTCACAGGGTCCTCCGGAAACACCATATATTTT.

The CDR3 region is CASFGGRKTNYGYTF. CDR3 bases: TGTGCCAGCTTCGGGGGTAGGAAGACTAACTATGGCTACACCTTC. The chain joins TRBV28 to TRBJ1-2; weak D call: TRBD1 (5 bases). The V end was cut by 8 bases, the J end by 0 bases, with 16 bases between. Germline V lookup: CDR1 MDHEN, CDR2 SYDVKM. The CDR3 contains 15 residues.

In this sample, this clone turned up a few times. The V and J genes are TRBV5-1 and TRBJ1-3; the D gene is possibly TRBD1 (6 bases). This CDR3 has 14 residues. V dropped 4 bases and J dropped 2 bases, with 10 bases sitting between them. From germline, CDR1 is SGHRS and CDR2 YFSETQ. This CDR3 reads CASSLGQTGNTIYF. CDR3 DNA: TGCGCCAGCAGCCTTGGACAGACTGGAAACACCATATATTTT. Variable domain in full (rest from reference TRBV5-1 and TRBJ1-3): KAGVTQTPRYLIKTRGQQVTLSCSPISGHRSVSWYQQTPGQGLQFLFEYFSETQRNKGNFPGRFSGRQFSNSRSEMNVSTLELGDSALYLCASSLGQTGNTIYFGEGSWLTVV.

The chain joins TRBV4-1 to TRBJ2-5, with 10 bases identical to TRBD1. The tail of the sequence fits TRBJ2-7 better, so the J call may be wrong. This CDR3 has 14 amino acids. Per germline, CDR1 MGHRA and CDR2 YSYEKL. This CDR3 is CASSRTGGSYEQYF. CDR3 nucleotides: TGCGCCAGCAGCCGGACAGGGGGATCTTACGAGCAGTACTTC.

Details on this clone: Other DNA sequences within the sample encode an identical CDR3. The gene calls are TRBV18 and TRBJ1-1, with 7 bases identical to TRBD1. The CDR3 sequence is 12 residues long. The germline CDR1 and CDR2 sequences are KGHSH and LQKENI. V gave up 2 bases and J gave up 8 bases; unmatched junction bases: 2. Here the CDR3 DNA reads TGTGCCAGCTCACCAGACAGGGCCGAAGCTTTCTTT. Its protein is CASSPDRAEAFF.

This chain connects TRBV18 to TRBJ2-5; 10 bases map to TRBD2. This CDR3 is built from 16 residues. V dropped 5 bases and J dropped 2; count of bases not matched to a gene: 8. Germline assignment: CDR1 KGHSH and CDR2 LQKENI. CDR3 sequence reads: CASSEPSGGIQETQYF. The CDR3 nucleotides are TGTGCCAGCTCAGAACCTAGCGGGGGAATACAAGAGACCCAGTACTTC.

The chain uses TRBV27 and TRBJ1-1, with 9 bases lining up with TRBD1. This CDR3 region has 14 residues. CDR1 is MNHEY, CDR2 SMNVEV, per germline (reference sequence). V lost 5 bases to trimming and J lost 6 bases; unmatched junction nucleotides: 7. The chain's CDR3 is CASSRTGVGSEAFF. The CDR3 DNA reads TGTGCCAGCAGTAGGACAGGGGTCGGATCTGAAGCTTTCTTT.

For the CDR3, the DNA is TGCGCCAGCAGTGAGTTGACGAGCGGGGGAGTC. It specifies CASSELTSGGV. The chain carries TRBV10-1 and TRBJ2-7; 8 nucleotides align to TRBD2. Germline-derived CDR1 and CDR2 are WNHNN and SYGVQD (reference sequence). The CDR3 consists of 11 residues.

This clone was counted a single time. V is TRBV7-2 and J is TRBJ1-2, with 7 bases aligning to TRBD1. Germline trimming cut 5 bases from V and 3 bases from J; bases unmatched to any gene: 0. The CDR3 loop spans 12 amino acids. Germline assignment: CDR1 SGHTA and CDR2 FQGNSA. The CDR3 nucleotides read TGTGCCAGCAGCGGACAGGACTATGGCTACACCTTC. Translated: CASSGQDYGYTF.

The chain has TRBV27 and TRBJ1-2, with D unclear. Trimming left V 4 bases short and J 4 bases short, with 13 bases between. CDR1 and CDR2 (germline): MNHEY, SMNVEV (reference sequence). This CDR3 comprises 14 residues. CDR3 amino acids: CASSSTGSIYGYTF. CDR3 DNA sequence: TGTGCCAGCAGTTCCACCGGGTCAATCTATGGCTACACCTTC.

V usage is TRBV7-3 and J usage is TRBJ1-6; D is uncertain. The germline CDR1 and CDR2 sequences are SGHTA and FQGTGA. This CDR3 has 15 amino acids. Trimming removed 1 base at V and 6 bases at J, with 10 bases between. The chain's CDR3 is CASSLSGVFNSPLHF. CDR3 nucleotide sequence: TGTGCCAGCAGCTTAAGCGGGGTCTTTAATTCACCCCTCCACTTT.

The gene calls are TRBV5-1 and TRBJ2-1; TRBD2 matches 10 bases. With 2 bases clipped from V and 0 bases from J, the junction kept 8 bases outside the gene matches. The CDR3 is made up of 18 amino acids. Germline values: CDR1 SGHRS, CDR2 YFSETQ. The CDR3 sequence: CASSFVAGGPGSYNEQFF. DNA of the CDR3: TGCGCCAGCAGCTTTGTAGCGGGGGGCCCGGGCTCCTACAATGAGCAGTTCTTC.

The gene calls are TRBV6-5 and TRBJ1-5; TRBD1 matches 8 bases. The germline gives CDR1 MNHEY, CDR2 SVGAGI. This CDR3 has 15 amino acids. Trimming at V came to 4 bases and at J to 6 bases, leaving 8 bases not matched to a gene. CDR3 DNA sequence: TGTGCCAGCAGTTGGGACAGGTTTAGCGGTCAGCCCCAGCATTTT. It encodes CASSWDRFSGQPQHF.

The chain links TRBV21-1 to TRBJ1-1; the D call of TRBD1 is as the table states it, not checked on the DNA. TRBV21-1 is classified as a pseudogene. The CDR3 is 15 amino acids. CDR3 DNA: TGTGCCAGCAGCAAAGGGGTCAGGGGGTTTACTGAAGCTTTCTTT. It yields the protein CASSKGVRGFTEAFF.

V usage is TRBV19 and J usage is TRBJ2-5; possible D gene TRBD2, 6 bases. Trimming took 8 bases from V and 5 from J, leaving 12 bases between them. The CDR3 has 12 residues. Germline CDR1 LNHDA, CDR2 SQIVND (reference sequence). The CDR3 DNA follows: TGTGCCAGTGCGGTGGAGGGGGAGACCCAGTACTTC. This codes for CASAVEGETQYF.

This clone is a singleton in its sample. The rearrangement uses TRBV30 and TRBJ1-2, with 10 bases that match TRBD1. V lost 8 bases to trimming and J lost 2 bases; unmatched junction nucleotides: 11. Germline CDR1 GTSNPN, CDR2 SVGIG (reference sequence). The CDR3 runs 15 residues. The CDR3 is CAGDTWDRGNYGYTF. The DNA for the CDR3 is TGTGCCGGGGATACCTGGGACAGGGGAAACTATGGCTACACCTTC.

The CDR3 coding sequence is TGTGCCAGTAGCCCGGGGACAGGGGGCTCCTACGAGCAGTACTTC. Translating gives CASSPGTGGSYEQYF. The chain is built from TRBV19 and TRBJ2-7; 11 nucleotides match TRBD1. The CDR3 is made up of 15 amino acids. With 6 bases clipped from V and 0 bases from J, the junction kept 4 bases outside the gene matches. Germline CDR1 is LNHDA and CDR2 is SQIVND (reference sequence).

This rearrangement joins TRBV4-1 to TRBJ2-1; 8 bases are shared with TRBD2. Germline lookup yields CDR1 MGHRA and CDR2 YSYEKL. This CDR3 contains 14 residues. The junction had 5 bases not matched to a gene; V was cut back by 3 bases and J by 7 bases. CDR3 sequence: CASSQIAGRNEQFF. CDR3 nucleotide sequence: TGCGCCAGCAGCCAGATAGCGGGGAGGAATGAGCAGTTCTTC.

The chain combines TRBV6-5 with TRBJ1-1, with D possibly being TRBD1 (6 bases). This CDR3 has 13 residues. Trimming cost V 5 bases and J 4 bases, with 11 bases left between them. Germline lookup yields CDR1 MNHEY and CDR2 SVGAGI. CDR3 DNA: TGTGCCAGCAGTAACGCCAGGGGCACTGAAGCTTTCTTT. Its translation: CASSNARGTEAFF.